This T cell receptor (beta chain) was found in a study of blood T cell repertoires in COVID-19. Study details: From the United States, Italy and Spain came samples of acute and convalescent COVID-19. PBMCs, B-cell-depleted T cells, or T cells were the source of the cDNA or gDNA that made up the material.

This CDR3 spans 13 amino acids. CDR1 and CDR2 (germline): SGHTA, FQGTGA. V lost 2 bases and J lost 2, with 6 bases in between. The assay was immunoSEQ multiplex PCR, and TCRdb's table has in-frame clones only and misses some. The sample carries about 86,000 clones, about 85% recorded once. The sequenced sample was peripheral blood. The rearrangement uses TRBV7-3 and TRBJ2-5; D is unresolved. The TCR was taken from a man between 45 and 60 years old with acute or convalescent COVID-19. CDR3 in DNA: TGTGCCAGCAGCTTATCCCGGCAAGAGACCCAGTACTTC. It specifies CASSLSRQETQYF.